A selection of T cell receptor beta chains follows, all from one sample in a study of control samples from healthy donors and cancer patients. TCRdb's table, derived via immunoSEQ multiplex PCR, lists solely in-frame clones and lacks some. The table includes about 94,000 clones, about nine tenths detected once. Sequencing was performed on blood. All receptors derive from a woman aged 18-35 years in good health. Each CDR3 is given with its conserved first and last residue. D genes are given only for firm matches. Size is omitted from some rows. Given values are once, few, many or a class for expanded clones.

>TRBJ1-5|few|TRBV12-3/TRBV12-4|-
TGTGCCAGCAGTTTAAATACGGGGATAGGTCCCATATTT
CASSLNTGIGPIF
>TRBJ1-1|-|TRBV5-1|-
TGCGCCAGCAGCTGGGGTGGGGTCGAGAACACTGAAGCTTTCTTT
CASSWGGVENTEAFF
>TRBJ1-1|-|TRBV10-3|-
TGTGCCATCAGTGAGTCGAAGAAGGGGTCTGAAGCTTTCTTT
CAISESKKGSEAFF
>TRBJ1-3|-|TRBV7-9|TRBD1
TGTGCCAGCAGCGCCTACCTGGACAGGGGGCCTAAGGACACCATATATTTT
CASSAYLDRGPKDTIYF
>TRBJ1-6|-|TRBV11-2|-
TGTGCCAGCAGCCTCATTGACAATTCACCCCTCCACTTT
CASSLIDNSPLHF
>TRBJ1-2|-|TRBV3-1/TRBV3-2|TRBD1
TGTGCCAGCAGCTTATTTACCGGGACAGGGGGCACCTTTGGCTACACCTTC
CASSLFTGTGGTFGYTF
>TRBJ1-5|-|TRBV24-1|TRBD1
TGTGCCACCAGTGACCCCGGGACAGGGGGCCTCGGAAGCAATCAGCCCCAGCATTTT
CATSDPGTGGLGSNQPQHF
>TRBJ2-1|-|TRBV25-1|TRBD1
TGTGCCAGCAGTGTATCCGGGGACAGGGGGCTCAATGAGCAGTTCTTC
CASSVSGDRGLNEQFF
>TRBJ2-7|-|TRBV4-1|TRBD1
TGCGCCAGCAGCCAGTCGGACAGGGTCTCCTACGAGCAGTACTTC
CASSQSDRVSYEQYF
>TRBJ1-1|-|TRBV7-6|-
TGTGCCAGCAGCTCTACGTGGGGGGTATGGACTGAAGCTTTCTTT
CASSSTWGVWTEAFF
>TRBJ1-1|-|TRBV5-1|-
TGCGCCAGCAGCTTGGAGGTCAGCAGAAACACTGAAGCTTTCTTT
CASSLEVSRNTEAFF
>TRBJ1-1|-|TRBV6-1|-
TGTGCCAGCAGTGAACTCGCCCAAGGGTACACTGAAGCTTTCTTT
CASSELAQGYTEAFF
>TRBJ2-1|-|TRBV15|-
TGTGCCACCAGCAGGCCGGGTCAGGCAAACCGAGATGAGCAGTTCTTC
CATSRPGQANRDEQFF
>TRBJ2-4|-|TRBV7-2|TRBD1
TGTGCCAGCAGCTTAGCTTTCACAGGGGAAAACATTCAGTACTTC
CASSLAFTGENIQYF
>TRBJ2-4|-|TRBV9|TRBD1
TGTGCCAGGGATGAAACCCGGGACAGGGAAAACATTCAGTACTTC
CARDETRDRENIQYF
>TRBJ2-2|-|TRBV5-5|-
TGTGCCAGCAGCTTAGCTGGCGGGTCGAACACCGGGGAGCTGTTTTTT
CASSLAGGSNTGELFF
>TRBJ2-7|-|TRBV5-1|TRBD1
TGCGCCAGCAGCTTGGCTACGACAGGGAACGAGCAGTACTTC
CASSLATTGNEQYF
>TRBJ2-3|-|TRBV7-3|TRBD2
TGTGCCAGCAGCTTAGGTCTAGCGGGGGGCACAGATACGCAGTATTTT
CASSLGLAGGTDTQYF
>TRBJ2-5|-|TRBV6-1|TRBD1
TGTGCCAGCAGTGAAGCTTTGAGAACAGGGGAAGAGACCCAGTACTTC
CASSEALRTGEETQYF
>TRBJ2-2|-|TRBV2|-
TGTGCCAGCAGTGCTGGCAGAGCCGACACCGGGGAGCTGTTTTTT
CASSAGRADTGELFF
>TRBJ2-2|few|TRBV6-2/TRBV6-3|-
TGTGCCAGCAGTACCGGAACAGAACCCACCGGGGAGCTGTTTTTT
CASSTGTEPTGELFF
>TRBJ1-1|-|TRBV9|-
TGTGCCAGCAGCGTATTCCGGGACACTGAAGCTTTCTTT
CASSVFRDTEAFF
>TRBJ1-2|-|TRBV5-1|-
TGCGCCAGCAGCTTGACCCGAGACTATGGCTACACCTTC
CASSLTRDYGYTF
>TRBJ2-7|-|TRBV18|-
TGTGCCAGCTCACCACGATGGTCGATAAAGAACGAGCAGTACTTC
CASSPRWSIKNEQYF
>TRBJ2-4|-|TRBV3-1/TRBV3-2|-
TGTGCCAGCAGGGGTGATTTTACCAAAAACATTCAGTACTTC
CASRGDFTKNIQYF
>TRBJ2-2|-|TRBV3-1/TRBV3-2|-
TGTGCCAGCAGCCCCCGACAGGAGGGTCTTATCGGGGAGCTGTTTTTT
CASSPRQEGLIGELFF
>TRBJ2-7|-|TRBV13|-
TGCGCCAGCAGGAAGGCGGGACGTACCTACGAGCAGTACTTC
CASRKAGRTYEQYF
>TRBJ2-1|-|TRBV9|TRBD2
TGTGCCAGCAGCGTAGCCGGGACTACCTCCTACAATGAGCAGTTCTTC
CASSVAGTTSYNEQFF
>TRBJ2-7|-|TRBV3-1/TRBV3-2|TRBD2
TGTGCCAGCTCTAGCGGCCCCTACGAGCAGTACTTC
CASSSGPYEQYF
>TRBJ1-5|few|TRBV5-1|-
TGCGCCAGCAGCTTGGACGGGGGGAATCAGCCCCAGCATTTT
CASSLDGGNQPQHF
>TRBJ1-2|-|TRBV20-1|-
TGCAGTGCTAGCCCGGGGAGGGGCTACACCTTC
CSASPGRGYTF
>TRBJ1-1|-|TRBV18|-
TGTGCCAGCTCACCACTGATGCAGACGAACACTGAAGCTTTCTTT
CASSPLMQTNTEAFF
>TRBJ2-3|-|TRBV27|-
TGTGCCAGCAGTTTAGGACTCCCTAGCACAGATACGCAGTATTTT
CASSLGLPSTDTQYF
>TRBJ1-3|-|TRBV7-9|-
TGTGCCAGCAGCTCGGGGGGCAGAGCAGGAAACACCATATATTTT
CASSSGGRAGNTIYF
>TRBJ1-5|once|TRBV2|-
TGTGCCAGCAGCTACAGCACCGGTCAGCCCCAGCATTTT
CASSYSTGQPQHF
>TRBJ1-2|-|TRBV12-3/TRBV12-4|-
TGTGCCAGCGGTAACTATGGCTACACCTTC
CASGNYGYTF
>TRBJ1-1|-|TRBV5-1|TRBD1
TGCGCCAGCAGCGGTCGGGACAGGGATATGAACACTGAAGCTTTCTTT
CASSGRDRDMNTEAFF
>TRBJ1-5|-|TRBV6-5|-
TGTGCCAGCAGGGGACCTAATCAGCCCCAGCATTTT
CASRGPNQPQHF
>TRBJ2-7|-|TRBV25-1|-
TGTGCCAGCAGTGGAGAGGGCTCAACCTACGAGCAGTACTTC
CASSGEGSTYEQYF
>TRBJ2-7|-|TRBV9|TRBD1
TGTGCCAGCAGCGTAGGAGGGACAGACTCCTACGAGCAGTACTTC
CASSVGGTDSYEQYF
>TRBJ2-1|few|TRBV2|-
TGTGCCAGCACCGGGGTGGGCACCTGGGGTAGCTCCTACAATGAGCAGTTCTTC
CASTGVGTWGSSYNEQFF
>TRBJ1-1|-|TRBV27|TRBD1
TGTGCCAGCAGCTTACCGGCAGGGGGTGTGGTGAACACTGAAGCTTTCTTT
CASSLPAGGVVNTEAFF
>TRBJ1-2|-|TRBV6-5|-
TGTGCCAGCAGCCAGTTCGGGGGGAGCGACGGTGGCTACACCTTC
CASSQFGGSDGGYTF
>TRBJ1-1|-|TRBV7-2|-
TGTGCCAGCAACTTTCAGACAGCTCATATGAACACTGAAGCTTTCTTT
CASNFQTAHMNTEAFF
>TRBJ1-4|-|TRBV25-1|-
TGTGCCAGTTCTCTGGGTGGTAATGAAAAACTGTTTTTT
CASSLGGNEKLFF
>TRBJ2-7|-|TRBV18|TRBD1
TGTGCCAGCTCAGGGGACAGGGCCTCCTACGAGCAGTACTTC
CASSGDRASYEQYF
>TRBJ2-7|-|TRBV2|-
TGTGCCAGCAGTCAACAACGTTCCTACGAGCAGTACTTC
CASSQQRSYEQYF
>TRBJ1-1|-|TRBV11-2|TRBD1
TGTGCCAGCAGCGAGACAGGGGCGACTGAAGCTTTCTTT
CASSETGATEAFF
>TRBJ2-2|-|TRBV7-2|-
TGTGCCAGCAGCTTGGGACCCGAGAACACCGGGGAGCTGTTTTTT
CASSLGPENTGELFF
>TRBJ2-2|-|TRBV11-3|TRBD2
TGTGCCAGCAGCTTAACTAGCGGGGGGGCCTGGAACACCGGGGAGCTGTTTTTT
CASSLTSGGAWNTGELFF
>TRBJ2-7|-|TRBV4-2|-
TGTGCCAGCAGCCCTACAGGGTTAGAGTCCTACGAGCAGTACTTC
CASSPTGLESYEQYF
>TRBJ2-5|-|TRBV5-1|-
TGCGCCAGCAGCCCCAACTGGGGGGCAGGAGAAGAGACCCAGTACTTC
CASSPNWGAGEETQYF
>TRBJ2-1|-|TRBV7-9|-
TGTGCCAGCAGCTCACAGAACAATGAGCAGTTCTTC
CASSSQNNEQFF
>TRBJ2-7|few|TRBV6-6|TRBD2
TGTGCCAGCAGTTCAGCGGGGACGGAGCAGTACTTC
CASSSAGTEQYF
>TRBJ1-2|-|TRBV24-1|-
TGTGCCACCAGTGATTTGCTCCAACCCCAATGCAGTCCTAGTTGCTTC
CATSDLLQPQCSPSCF
>TRBJ2-5|-|TRBV7-3|TRBD2
TGTGCCAGCAGCTTAGGGACTAGCGGGGGGGTTCACGAGACCCAGTACTTC
CASSLGTSGGVHETQYF
>TRBJ1-4|-|TRBV5-1|-
TGCGCCAGCAGCTTGGCCGGGACATACCGAGAAAAACTGTTTTTT
CASSLAGTYREKLFF
>TRBJ2-1|-|TRBV6-2/TRBV6-3|-
TGTGCCAGCAGTTACTCCTCCGGGGTCTATGAGCAGTTCTTC
CASSYSSGVYEQFF
>TRBJ2-7|-|TRBV18|-
TGTGCCAGCTCAGAAACAGTAAAACACGAGCAGTACTTC
CASSETVKHEQYF